The rows below give T cell receptor beta chains drawn from one sample of a study of shared clonotypes between healthy human individuals. Profiling relied on immunoSEQ multiplex PCR, and the TCRdb table lists in-frame clones only, not all of them. The data hold around 2.1 million clones, with about 94% observed a single time. The sample comprised naive CD4+ T cells sorted from blood. The receptors come from a man between 18 and 35 years old in good health. Both conserved end residues are part of each CDR3.

TRBJ2-1 | TRBV7-9 | CASSQNSGLAGARGNEQFF
TRBJ1-2 | TRBV5-4 | CASSPGGVMGYNYGYTF
TRBJ2-1 | TRBV25-1 | CASTRREAYNEQFF
TRBJ1-2 | TRBV6-1 | CASSGDRAVRYGYTF
TRBJ2-1 | TRBV9 | CASSLRGESWNEQFF
TRBJ2-7 | TRBV6-5 | CASSYSGPRLREQYF
TRBJ2-1 | TRBV6-1 | CASSEAYNEQFF
TRBJ2-5 | TRBV6-5 | CASRDWDSQETQYF
TRBJ2-7 | TRBV7-9 | CASTSMGQQYF
TRBJ1-3 | TRBV6-6 | CASSDGLSSGNTIYF
TRBJ2-1 | TRBV9 | CASSRTAEQFF
TRBJ2-3 | TRBV2 | CASSASGGTDTQYF
TRBJ2-1 | TRBV5-5 | CASSFGFSSYNEQFF
TRBJ1-2 | TRBV6-1 | CASSELGQGNYGYTF
TRBJ1-6 | TRBV30 | CAWILRGDSPLHF
TRBJ1-5 | TRBV28 | CASSLNQPQHF
TRBJ2-1 | TRBV9 | CASRAGSSYNEQFF
TRBJ1-6 | TRBV5-1 | CASSLEPGVGSLHF
TRBJ1-2 | TRBV4-1 | CASTGGGGYTF
TRBJ2-3 | TRBV7-9 | CASSPRTSGGLDTQYF
TRBJ1-5 | TRBV4-3 | CASSQERTVSNQPQHF
TRBJ2-3 | TRBV5-6 | CASSASGTDTQYF
TRBJ1-6 | TRBV10-3 | CAISGLRDGESPLHF
TRBJ2-7 | TRBV30 | CARKGQGPYEQYF
TRBJ2-3 | TRBV10-3 | CAISWDSGTDTQYF
TRBJ1-3 | TRBV10-3 | CAISSLSGNTIYF
TRBJ2-1 | TRBV7-9 | CASSSGGWQFF
TRBJ1-1 | TRBV7-9 | CASSFGTPIEAFF
TRBJ2-2 | TRBV7-7 | CASSLRQGAGAGELFF
TRBJ2-2 | TRBV10-3 | CAISPSLGRVGTGELFF
TRBJ1-3 | TRBV6-6 | CASSTGISGNTIYF
TRBJ2-2 | TRBV4-1 | CASSQDFRELFF
TRBJ1-1 | TRBV10-1 | CASSDEGLGAEAFF
TRBJ1-1 | TRBV28 | CASSGGSGNTEAFF
TRBJ2-2 | TRBV30 | CAWKGTVNTGELFF
TRBJ2-7 | TRBV5-1 | CASSMGQGPYEQYF
TRBJ1-1 | TRBV30 | CAWIRWYTSYTEAFF
TRBJ1-2 | TRBV28 | CASSSLLQTVKYGYTF
TRBJ1-2 | TRBV7-2 | CASSRRGANYGYTF
TRBJ2-1 | TRBV25-1 | CASSEFTSEFQQFF
TRBJ1-2 | TRBV7-2 | CASSLDSGDGYTF
TRBJ2-7 | TRBV18 | CASSQVAVGYSYEQYF
TRBJ1-3 | TRBV5-1 | CASSSTTGSGNTIYF
TRBJ1-5 | TRBV19 | CASSIPRQYSNQPQHF
TRBJ2-2 | TRBV4-1 | CASSQETPRDYTELFF
TRBJ1-5 | TRBV2 | CASSEVPSAPQHF
TRBJ2-5 | TRBV6-5 | CASSRGQSPQETQYF
TRBJ1-4 | TRBV9 | CASSVAGGAVNEKLFF
TRBJ2-5 | TRBV5-1 | CASRFQGIGFGETQYF
TRBJ1-3 | TRBV30 | CAWSGTGIYF
TRBJ1-2 | TRBV5-6 | CASNFGQGINGYTF
TRBJ1-5 | TRBV10-2 | CASADRTDSNQPQHF
TRBJ2-7 | TRBV5-4 | CASSQLAGGISSYEQYF